This entry lists 23 T cell receptor delta chains sequenced from one sample in a study of γδ T cells in repeated Plasmodium falciparum infection. TCRdb re-called the multiplex PCR reads with CATT. The sample contains roughly 50,000 delta-chain clones, roughly 1.6% of which appear only once. Gammadelta T cells were flow-sorted from PBMC into Vgamma9/Vdelta2+ and Vdelta2-negative populations for bulk analysis. Sequencing was carried out using gamma-delta T cells from blood. The receptors originated from a pool of human donors (malaria-infected and uninfected, not separated).

This clone appeared many times. The protein recorded in TCRdb matches a much larger clone and deviates from this DNA's translation at residue 17, suggesting a read error; the protein here is obtained by translating the DNA. The CDR3, as DNA: TGTGCCTGCATTACGTACTGGGGGATACCCTCCCCGTACACCGGTAAACCCATCTTT. Amino acids: CACITYWGIPSPYTGKPIF. The V gene is TRDV2; the J gene was not called; the table's D call, TRDD3, was not checked against the DNA. The CDR3 extends over 19 amino acids. Germline loops: CDR1 GEAIGNYY, CDR2 EKD.

Of note for this clone: The protein recorded in TCRdb matches a much larger clone and deviates from this DNA's translation at residue 18, suggesting a read error; the protein here is obtained by translating the DNA. The V call is TRDV1, the J call TRDJ1, with 13 bases that match TRDD3. Here the J gene was assigned by germline matching of the DNA, as TCRdb has none. Germline CDR1 and CDR2: TSWWSYY and QGS. There are 21 residues in the CDR3. The CDR3 DNA follows: TGTGCTCTTGGGGAGGTTAGGGGTAAACTGGGGGATACGCCGGGGACCGATAGACTCATCTTT. Translated, it gives CALGEVRGKLGDTPGTDRLIF.

About this clone: TCRdb assigns this DNA the protein of a much larger clone, which departs from its translation at residue 5; this likely reflects a read error, and the protein shown comes from translating the DNA. The chain has TRDV1 and TRDJ1, with TRDD3 matching over 11 bases. The J gene, not given by TCRdb, was assigned here from a germline match of the nucleotide sequence. CDR3 length: 25 residues. Germline-derived CDR1 and CDR2 are TSWWSYY and QGS. Written as DNA, the CDR3 is TGTGCTCTTGGGAAACTGCCTCCCGCGGTCGTAAAGGGCTGGGGGATACCCCCTTACACCGATAAACTCATCTTT. Translation: CALGKLPPAVVKGWGIPPYTDKLIF.

Worth noting for this clone: TCRdb shows a much larger clone's protein in place of this DNA's translation, and the two differ at residue 8, likely through a read error; the protein shown is translated from the DNA. The chain joins TRDV1 to TRDJ1; 9 nucleotides agree with TRDD3. Per the germline V gene, CDR1 is TSWWSYY and CDR2 is QGS. There are 21 residues in the CDR3. The junction had 20 bases not matched to a gene; V was cut back by 3 bases and J by 0 bases. The chain's CDR3 is CALGDKTESPRTGGNTDKLIF. DNA for the CDR3: TGTGCTCTTGGGGACAAGACAGAATCCCCTCGTACTGGGGGAAACACCGATAAACTCATCTTT.

For this clone: A read error is likely here: a far larger clone is one base away. The V gene was identified as TRDV1, while no J gene was called; TRDD3 was called by the table and not checked on the DNA. The CDR3 loop spans 18 amino acids. Germline V gene sequence: CDR1 TSWWSYY, CDR2 QGS. The CDR3, as DNA: TGTGCTCTTGGGGCACCGTCGGGCTGGCCCCGAAGGACCGATAAACTCATCTTC. Translated, it gives CALGAPSGWPRRTDKLIF.

On this clone itself: TCRdb shows a much larger clone's protein in place of this DNA's translation, and the two differ at residue 22, likely through a read error; the protein shown is translated from the DNA. The J gene is TRDJ1, the V gene TRDV1; TRDD3 agrees at 11 bases. Germline V gene sequence: CDR1 TSWWSYY, CDR2 QGS. The V gene end was trimmed by 3 bases and the J gene end by 0 bases; junction bases not matched to a gene: 42. The CDR3 loop spans 29 amino acids. CDR3 residues: CALGDPIILISKMGDTRRRRGPYTDKLIF. Here the CDR3 DNA reads TGTGCTCTTGGGGATCCCATAATTCTAATATCGAAAATGGGGGATACGCGGCGGAGAAGGGGGCCGTACACCGATAAACTCATCTTT.

This clone was recorded many times. The protein TCRdb gives is from a much larger clone and does not agree with this DNA's translation at residue 12, likely a read error; the protein shown here comes from the DNA. This rearrangement joins TRDV2 to TRDJ1, with TRDD3 matching 7 bases. No J gene is reported in TCRdb; it was inferred here by comparing the DNA with germline. The CDR3 has 18 amino acids. Per germline, CDR1 GEAIGNYY and CDR2 EKD. The V and J ends lost 1 base and 2 bases, in that order; junction bases with no gene match: 15. The CDR3 DNA is TGTGCCTGTGACACGGTAGGAGGTACCTGGGGGGAAACCGATAAACTCATCTTT. It codes for CACDTVGGTWGETDKLIF.

This clone was counted between two and nine times. At one end the junction does not follow the germline gene, possibly because of a read error. Other DNA sequences of this sample code for an identical CDR3. The rearrangement uses TRDV2 and TRDJ3; 7 bases are shared with TRDD3. TCRdb carries no J gene annotation; the J gene was assigned here by matching the DNA with germline. CDR3 length equals 19 residues. CDR1 is GEAIGNYY and CDR2 is EKD in the germline V gene. CDR3 region: CACDTAGYTSAWDTRQMFF. CDR3 coding DNA: TGTGCCTGTGACACCGCGGGATACACCTCAGCCTGGGACACCAGACAGATGTTTTTC.

About this clone itself: A much larger clone differs by one base, so this may be a read error. Other DNA sequences in this specimen translate into the identical CDR3. The chain recombines TRDV1 with TRDJ1, with D unresolved. The CDR3 has 14 amino acids. CDR1 is TSWWSYY and CDR2 is QGS in the germline V gene. CDR3 sequence: CAAAGSPYTDKLIF. The CDR3 DNA is TGTGCCGCTGCTGGCAGTCCGTACACCGATAAACTCATCTTT.

The table lists this clone with many counts. Translating this DNA gives a protein that differs at residue 11 from the TCRdb one, which belongs to a much larger clone; a read error is likely, and the protein shown is this translation. The rearrangement joins TRDV1 to TRDJ1, with D uncertain. Matching the DNA to germline supplied the J gene, which TCRdb does not give. This CDR3 comprises 15 residues. Trimming left V 5 bases short and J 8 bases short, with 21 bases between. The germline gives CDR1 TSWWSYY, CDR2 QGS. The DNA for the CDR3 is TGTGCTCTTGGGCTTAGCCCCACCGCCACCGCCAAACTCATCTTT. Encoded protein: CALGLSPTATAKLIF.

This clone was counted only a few times. This is likely an artifact of a read error, given a far larger clone one base away. The sample contains more than one DNA sequence encoding this CDR3. The CDR3, as DNA: TGTGCTCTTGGGGAACTAGAGCCAGAGAATATCGTGTCTCGAGTACTGGGGGATACAAGGACCGACAAACTCATCTTT. Amino acids: CALGELEPENIVSRVLGDTRTDKLIF. The chain combines TRDV1 with TRDJ1; 12 bases are a match to TRDD3. No J gene was available from TCRdb, and it was assigned here by a germline match of the DNA. The CDR3 runs to 26 residues. CDR1 is TSWWSYY and CDR2 is QGS in the germline V gene.

This clone was counted at least ten times. TCRdb's protein and the DNA translation differ at residue 16; the protein here comes from the DNA. This chain joins TRDV1 and TRDJ1; 13 bases are shared with TRDD3. Matching the DNA to germline supplied the J gene, which TCRdb does not give. CDR3 length: 21 amino acids. Germline CDR1 TSWWSYY, CDR2 QGS. The V and J ends lost 5 bases and 1 base, in that order; junction bases with no gene match: 19. The CDR3 DNA follows: TGTGCTCTTGGGCCATCCTTCCTACGACTGGGGGATACGAGGTCCACCGATAAACTCATCTTT. Its translation: CALGPSFLRLGDTRSTDKLIF.

This clone has just a few counts. The protein held in TCRdb is that of a much larger clone and does not match this DNA's translation at residue 3, likely because of a read error; the protein shown is translated from the DNA. V usage is TRDV2 and J usage is TRDJ1, with 13 bases fitting TRDD3. Germline assignment: CDR1 GEAIGNYY and CDR2 EKD. The CDR3 has 16 residues. CDR3 loop: CAREKLGDTTTDKLIF. The DNA for the CDR3 is TGTGCCCGTGAAAAACTGGGGGATACGACAACCGATAAACTCATCTTT.

Comment on this clone: The protein in TCRdb stems from a much larger clone and differs at residue 5 from this DNA's translation, likely a read error; here the protein is translated from the DNA. The chain joins TRDV1 to TRDJ1; 7 positions agree with TRDD2. TCRdb lists no J gene, so it was determined here by aligning the DNA to germline. The CDR3 extends over 22 amino acids. The junction had 28 bases not matched to a gene; V was cut back by 4 bases and J by 2 bases. Germline loops: CDR1 TSWWSYY, CDR2 QGS. CDR3 loop: CALGGSSSYRSLMGPPTDKLIF. As DNA, the CDR3 is TGTGCTCTTGGGGGATCCTCTTCCTATCGGTCGCTTATGGGTCCCCCTACCGATAAACTCATCTTT.

This clone was picked up a small number of times. This is likely an artifact of a read error, given a far larger clone one base away. This sample includes further DNA sequences coding for the same CDR3. V is TRDV1 and J is TRDJ1; maybe TRDD3 (5 bases). There are 19 residues in the CDR3. Per the germline V gene, CDR1 is TSWWSYY and CDR2 is QGS. V was trimmed by 5 bases and J by 2 bases, leaving 27 bases between them. CDR3 residues: CALGHPGLTTWVGTDKLIF. For the CDR3, the DNA is TGTGCTCTTGGGCACCCAGGACTGACCACCTGGGTGGGTACCGATAAACTCATCTTT.

This clone was detected a few times. A read error likely explains why the TCRdb protein, taken from a much larger clone, differs from this DNA's translation at residue 8; the protein shown is translated from the DNA. The chain combines TRDV1 with TRDJ1, with D perhaps TRDD2 (6 bases). No J gene is reported in TCRdb; it was inferred here by comparing the DNA with germline. The CDR3 spans 22 residues. The V gene's germline CDR1 is TSWWSYY and CDR2 QGS. V was shortened by 5 bases and J by 2 bases, with 36 bases between the two germline ends. DNA for the CDR3: TGTGCTCTTGGGAAGACCCCACTCTTCCTCACCAATTTAGCGTCTCCAACCGATAAACTCATCTTT. Translation gives CALGKTPLFLTNLASPTDKLIF.

This clone was seen more than once but under ten times. A read error is likely here: a far larger clone is one base away. The sample has other DNA sequences that encode this CDR3 too. The CDR3 sequence is CALGESFSSSLLGDTGTDKLIF. The CDR3 coding sequence is TGTGCTCTTGGGGAATCCTTCTCTTCCTCGCTACTGGGGGATACTGGGACTGATAAACTCATCTTT. The chain is built from TRDV1 and TRDJ1; 12 bases are shared with TRDD3. TCRdb does not report a J gene; here it was assigned by matching the DNA to germline references. Per the germline V gene, CDR1 is TSWWSYY and CDR2 is QGS. The CDR3 contains 22 residues. J lost 5 bases, V lost 2 bases, and 24 bases had no gene match.

This clone has more than one count but fewer than ten. The protein TCRdb lists belongs to a much larger clone and differs from this DNA's translation at residue 10, which points to a read error; the protein shown is made from the DNA. The rearrangement uses TRDV2 and TRDJ1; TRDD3 matches 7 bases. TCRdb supplies no J gene; here it was assigned by aligning the nucleotide sequence to germline. The CDR3 covers 20 residues. Germline loops: CDR1 GEAIGNYY, CDR2 EKD. J was trimmed by 0 bases and V by 3 bases; bases with no gene match: 21. The CDR3 reads CACDPLAWGGTPVYTDKLIF. The CDR3 nucleotides are TGTGCCTGTGACCCCCTCGCCTGGGGGGGTACCCCCGTGTACACCGATAAACTCATCTTT.

This clone was found a few times. Translating this DNA gives a protein that differs at residue 9 from the TCRdb one, which belongs to a much larger clone; a read error is likely, and the protein shown is this translation. The V and J genes are TRDV1 and TRDJ1; D is perhaps TRDD1 or TRDD3 (5 bases each). Germline matching of the DNA provided the J gene here, since TCRdb leaves it blank. V shed 4 bases and J shed 0 bases, with 18 bases lying between them. This CDR3 has 17 residues. Germline V lookup: CDR1 TSWWSYY, CDR2 QGS. As DNA, the CDR3 is TGTGCTCTTGGGGGAATAGGGGGGTATCTGTACACCGATAAACTCATCTTT. Translation: CALGGIGGYLYTDKLIF.

This clone has more than one count but fewer than ten. For this DNA, TCRdb reports the protein of a much larger clone, which diverges at residue 5, most likely from a read error; the protein presented here is translated directly from the DNA. V is TRDV1 and J is TRDJ1; D is perhaps TRDD3 (5 bases). As TCRdb names no J gene, one was assigned here on the basis of a DNA match to germline. V lost 5 bases and J lost 4, with 29 bases in between. The CDR3 totals 19 residues. Germline CDR1 reads TSWWSYY; CDR2 reads QGS. Written as DNA, the CDR3 is TGTGCTCTTGGGAACGCTATCCAAGCTGGGCCGATTCCGTACGATAAACTCATCTTT. Translation gives CALGNAIQAGPIPYDKLIF.

This clone was picked up a small number of times. A read error likely explains why the TCRdb protein, taken from a much larger clone, differs from this DNA's translation at residue 13; the protein shown is translated from the DNA. The chain joins TRDV1 to TRDJ1, with 7 bases aligning to TRDD3. J gave up 8 bases and V 3 bases, and 21 bases lay outside the gene matches. The CDR3 is 18 residues long. Germline V gene lookup returns CDR1 TSWWSYY and CDR2 QGS. The CDR3 coding sequence is TGTGCTCTTGGGGACCTAAACAGGGGGGGATCATTAGGCGGAAAACTCATCTTT. Amino acids: CALGDLNRGGSLGGKLIF.

Only a few counts were recorded for this clone. A far larger clone is just one base off, so this is likely a read error. Other DNA sequences from this sample encode an identical CDR3 as well. V is TRDV1 and J is TRDJ1; 9 positions agree with TRDD3. TCRdb carries no J gene annotation; the J gene was assigned here by matching the DNA with germline. There are 22 residues in the CDR3. Germline CDR1 reads TSWWSYY; CDR2 reads QGS. The junction had 24 bases not matched to a gene; V was cut back by 0 bases and J by 4 bases. CDR3 amino acids: CALGELSYPKLLGDPRVDKLIF. The DNA for the CDR3 is TGTGCTCTTGGGGAACTTTCCTACCCCAAACTACTGGGGGACCCTAGGGTCGATAAACTCATCTTT.

This clone has just a few counts. The mismatch at residue 19 between this DNA's translation and the TCRdb protein of a much larger clone likely reflects a read error; the protein shown is translated from the DNA. The chain recombines TRDV1 with TRDJ1, with a possible D match to TRDD2 (7 bases). Assignment of the J gene here rests on matching the DNA to germline, because TCRdb gives none. The germline CDR1 and CDR2 sequences are TSWWSYY and QGS. V was pared by 0 bases and J by 3 bases, with 38 bases between. The CDR3 loop spans 24 amino acids. CDR3 sequence (DNA): TGTGCTCTTGGGGAACTCGGTTTCTTACTTCCTAGACGATTCCTGGGGCGAAACGCCGATAAACTCATCTTT. Translating gives CALGELGFLLPRRFLGRNADKLIF.